Each of the 7 T cell receptor beta chains below was sequenced from the same sample in a study of T cell responses to AZD1222 COVID-19 vaccine (dated by TCRdb to about 2021). The time point tag for this specimen amounts to: about 28 days (+/-7) after the second vaccine dose. Library construction relied on the immunoSEQ multiplex PCR assay. The table was pulled from immuneACCESS by TCRdb, which kept in-frame rearrangements only. Such tables lose some clones; where checked, under half of the loss comes from unresolved V genes, and the rest has no known cause. The sample data list under 150,000 clones, and around 90% of these were observed just once. In total, the top ten clones hold 1.5% to 2% of the sample. The source was peripheral blood, collected 28 days after the second AZD1222 dose. Source of these receptors: an adult who received the AZD1222 COVID-19 vaccine.

This clone was counted once. V gene TRBV4-2 combines with J gene TRBJ1-6; 7 nucleotides align to TRBD1. The ends lost 3 bases at V and 0 bases at J; junction bases unmatched: 8. The CDR3 loop spans 18 amino acids. Per the germline V gene, CDR1 is LGHNA and CDR2 is YNFKEQ. The CDR3 sequence: CASSQSGQDSSYNSPLHF. The CDR3 DNA sequence: TGTGCCAGCAGCCAGTCAGGACAGGACAGCTCCTATAATTCACCCCTCCACTTT.

The gene calls are TRBV29-1 and TRBJ2-3; D is uncertain. Germline loops: CDR1 SQVTM, CDR2 ANQGSEA. The CDR3 is made up of 12 amino acids. V gave up 5 bases and J gave up 2 bases, with 8 bases separating them. The CDR3: CSVKQTTDTQYF. Here the CDR3 DNA reads TGCAGCGTTAAGCAGACCACAGATACGCAGTATTTT.

The V and J genes are TRBV11-2 and TRBJ2-2, with TRBD1 as a possible D gene (5 bases). The germline V and J ends were trimmed by 1 base and 7 bases, with 10 bases remaining between them. This CDR3 has 14 amino acids. The germline V gene encodes CDR1 SGHAT and CDR2 FQNNGV. The CDR3 DNA reads TGTGCCAGCAGCTTAGCAGGGTCCTTCGGGGAGCTGTTTTTT. Its translation: CASSLAGSFGELFF.

The chain uses TRBV11-2 and TRBJ2-2; D unclear. The germline gives CDR1 SGHAT, CDR2 FQNNGV. This CDR3 comprises 15 residues. V lost 4 bases to trimming and J lost 8 bases, with 17 bases between them. The CDR3 DNA follows: TGTGCCAGCAGCTCCTACACAGAAGAACAAGGGGAGCTGTTTTTT. Amino acids: CASSSYTEEQGELFF.

The chain links TRBV28 to TRBJ1-3; 7 nucleotides agree with TRBD1. V was pared by 10 bases and J by 3 bases, with 12 bases of the junction left unmatched. The CDR3 has 15 residues. Germline V CDR1 and CDR2: MDHEN, SYDVKM. CDR3 bases: TGTGCCACCAGCAGAGATCAGGGGGGTGGAAACACCATATATTTT. This sequence encodes CATSRDQGGGNTIYF.

The chain recombines TRBV27 with TRBJ1-6; D remains ambiguous. In germline, CDR1 is MNHEY, CDR2 SMNVEV (reference sequence). The CDR3 loop spans 12 amino acids. V lost 2 bases to trimming and J lost 7 bases, with 3 bases between them. The CDR3 DNA sequence: TGTGCCAGCAGTTTAAGGAATTCACCCCTCCACTTT. As protein: CASSLRNSPLHF.

This chain links TRBV7-6 with TRBJ1-1, with D unresolved. The CDR3 covers 14 residues. Germline V CDR1 and CDR2: SGHVS, FNYEAQ. V was shortened by 6 bases and J by 3 bases, with 14 bases between the two germline ends. CDR3 coding DNA: TGTGCCAGCAGGCCTCGATTTCAAGACACTGAAGCTTTCTTT. This gives the protein CASRPRFQDTEAFF.